The 15 T cell receptor beta chains listed next were all sequenced from one sample in a study of long-term antiretroviral therapy in people with HIV. The assay, immunoSEQ v3.0, was run at survey level. The repertoire was sequenced with immunoSEQ multiplex PCR; TCRdb's copy has only in-frame clones and lacks some. This table has roughly 16,000 clones, just over 85% appearing once. This material consisted of unsorted PBMCs, taken more than 2.2 years before starting antiretroviral therapy. Receptors were obtained from a woman in her twenties or thirties with HIV.

The chain links TRBV27 to TRBJ1-5, with no clear D. The CDR3 is 16 amino acids. V was clipped by 3 bases and J by 0 bases, with 12 bases between them. CDR1 MNHEY and CDR2 SMNVEV come from the germline V gene (reference sequence). CDR3: CASSFWGGSSNQPQHF. DNA for the CDR3: TGTGCCAGCAGTTTTTGGGGAGGTTCTAGCAATCAGCCCCAGCATTTT.

The chain recombines TRBV30 with TRBJ1-3, with unresolved D. Germline CDR1 and CDR2: GTSNPN and SVGIG (reference sequence). The CDR3 has 11 residues. The CDR3 here is CAESRGNTIYF. The CDR3 DNA reads TGTGCGGAGTCCCGAGGAAACACCATATATTTT.

The rearrangement joins TRBV19 to TRBJ1-4, with D possibly TRBD1 on 5 matching bases. The germline V and J ends were trimmed by 1 base and 5 bases, with 14 bases remaining between them. Germline V gene lookup returns CDR1 LNHDA and CDR2 SQIVND (reference sequence). The CDR3 extends over 16 amino acids. This CDR3 reads CASSIAPGIRNEKLFF. CDR3 nucleotides: TGTGCCAGTAGTATAGCCCCAGGGATTAGGAATGAAAAACTGTTTTTT.

The chain has TRBV7-9 and TRBJ1-4; D call uncertain. CDR1 is SEHNR and CDR2 is FQNEAQ in the germline V gene (reference sequence). There are 14 residues in the CDR3. The V gene lost 0 bases and the J gene lost 4 bases, with 6 bases spanning the gap. In DNA form, the CDR3 reads TGTGCCAGCAGCTTAGCCGGTAGTAATGAAAAACTGTTTTTT. Its translation is CASSLAGSNEKLFF. Based on the CDR3 plus reference TRBV7-9 and TRBJ1-4, the full variable domain is DTGVSQNPRHKITKRGQNVTFRCDPISEHNRLYWYRQTLGQGPEFLTYFQNEAQLEKSRLLSDRFSAERPKGSFSTLEIQRTEQGDSAMYLCASSLAGSNEKLFFGSGTQLSVL.

J is TRBJ1-1 and V is TRBV6-5; 7 bases fit TRBD1. The germline V gene has CDR1 MNHEY and CDR2 SVGAGI. V trimming: 0 bases; J trimming: 7 bases; junction bases outside the gene matches: 5. The CDR3 has 14 amino acids. The CDR3 here is CASSYSGGQGEAFF. CDR3 bases: TGTGCCAGCAGTTACTCAGGGGGCCAGGGTGAAGCTTTCTTT.

A word on this clone: Within the sample, other DNA sequences also encode this same CDR3. The chain couples TRBV5-1 to TRBJ2-6, with TRBD1 as a possible D gene (6 bases). The germline gives CDR1 SGHRS, CDR2 YFSETQ. With 2 bases removed from V and 2 bases from J, the gap between germline ends came to 14 bases. This CDR3 is built from 17 residues. In nucleotides, the CDR3 is TGCGCCAGCAGCTTAACAGGGCTCTCGCCTGGGGCCAACGTCCTGACTTTC. It specifies CASSLTGLSPGANVLTF.

The genes are TRBV20-1 and TRBJ2-5, with D unclear. The length of the CDR3 is 10 residues. Trimming left V 3 bases short and J 7 bases short, with 6 bases between. The germline CDR1 and CDR2 sequences are DFQATT and SNEGSKA (reference sequence). CDR3 in amino acids: CSASSATQYF. The CDR3 bases are TGCAGTGCTAGCTCTGCGACCCAGTACTTC.

In DNA form, the CDR3 reads TGCGCCAGCAGCCTGACAGGGAACGGGCAAGAGACCCAGTACTTC. Translating it yields CASSLTGNGQETQYF. This chain uses TRBV5-1 with TRBJ2-5, with TRBD1 matching over 7 bases. Germline V lookup: CDR1 SGHRS, CDR2 YFSETQ. V shed 4 bases and J 2 bases; nucleotides not matched to a gene: 8. The CDR3 covers 15 residues.

This sequence joins TRBV5-5 and TRBJ2-7, with TRBD1 matching 11 bases. The CDR3 contains 14 residues. V lost 3 bases to trimming and J lost 2 bases; unmatched junction nucleotides: 1. Germline V CDR1 and CDR2: SGHKS, YYEKEE (reference sequence). The DNA of the CDR3 is TGTGCCAGCAGCTGGGGACAGGGGGCCTACGAGCAGTACTTC. Translation gives CASSWGQGAYEQYF.

This rearrangement joins TRBV7-8 to TRBJ1-2; 12 bases align to TRBD1. The CDR3 runs 15 residues. With V trimmed by 5 bases and J by 4 bases, 5 bases remained unmatched. Germline CDR1 SGHVS, CDR2 FQNEAQ. The DNA of the CDR3 is TGTGCCAGCAGCCTCGGGACAGGGGGCGTCTATGGCTACACCTTC. Translating gives CASSLGTGGVYGYTF.

This clone is deemed medium-sized. V gene TRBV7-9 combines with J gene TRBJ1-1; 10 positions match TRBD1. Losses at the gene ends were 1 base for V and 1 base for J; bases not matched to a gene: 6. Germline V gene data show CDR1 as SEHNR and CDR2 as FQNEAQ (reference sequence). This CDR3 region has 17 residues. This CDR3 reads CASSLGGTGVGNTEAFF. CDR3 bases: TGTGCCAGCAGCTTAGGTGGGACAGGGGTAGGGAACACTGAAGCTTTCTTT.

This chain joins TRBV19 and TRBJ1-6; D ambiguous. The germline V gene has CDR1 LNHDA and CDR2 SQIVND (reference sequence). Trimming cost V 5 bases and J 7 bases, with 15 bases left between them. The CDR3 runs 15 residues. CDR3 coding DNA: TGTGCCAGTAGTCGGGTAGCGCAGGCGAATTCACCCCTCCACTTT. It translates to CASSRVAQANSPLHF.

The genes are TRBV19 and TRBJ1-5; D possibly corresponds to TRBD1 (6 bases). The CDR3 sequence is 15 residues long. The V end was cut by 6 bases, the J end by 4 bases, with 16 bases between. From germline, CDR1 is LNHDA and CDR2 SQIVND (reference sequence). DNA of the CDR3: TGTGCCAGTAGGGAGACAGGTTCTGGTAATCAGCCCCAGCATTTT. It is translated as CASRETGSGNQPQHF.

The CDR3 DNA reads TGTGCCAGCAGCTCGATCGGGGGATCTCGCTACACCTTC. Amino acid sequence: CASSSIGGSRYTF. The rearrangement links TRBV5-4 to TRBJ1-2, with D possibly TRBD1 on 5 matching bases. Germline V gene data show CDR1 as SGHNT and CDR2 as YYREEE (reference sequence). V lost 3 bases to trimming and J lost 9 bases, with 15 bases between them. The CDR3 is made up of 13 amino acids.

V usage is TRBV11-2 and J usage is TRBJ2-7; D is uncertain. The CDR3 spans 12 residues. V was clipped by 3 bases and J by 1 base, with 4 bases between them. Per the germline V gene, CDR1 is SGHAT and CDR2 is FQNNGV. This CDR3 reads CASSFRSYEQYF. In DNA form, the CDR3 reads TGTGCCAGCAGCTTTAGGTCCTACGAGCAGTACTTC.